Listed here are 15 T cell receptor beta chains from one sample, sequenced in a study of T-cell reconstitution after alpha-beta-depleted transplantation in children. Preparation of the TCRbeta library involved a method that used unique molecular identifiers. Using its own MiXCR run on the PCR reads, TCRdb lists one record per CDR3 protein. The sample shows around 96,000 distinct CDR3 sequences, 10% to 15% of them seen only once. The sample consisted of PBMCs from the stem cell graft donor, taken from the stem cell graft. These receptors were obtained from a human donor who donated a stem cell graft to a child with inherited bone marrow failure.

This clonotype occurred many times. This sequence joins TRBV7-9 and TRBJ2-1, with TRBD2 as a possible D gene (6 bases). Germline CDR1 is SEHNR and CDR2 is FQNEAQ (reference sequence). The V end was cut by 5 bases, the J end by 10 bases, with 15 bases between. The CDR3 is 13 amino acids. In nucleotides, the CDR3 is TGTGCCAGCAGCCAGGACTACGCCCTGGAGCAGTTCTTC. It specifies CASSQDYALEQFF.

This chain joins TRBV5-1 and TRBJ1-1; the D is unclear. V lost 0 bases and J 2 bases, leaving 8 bases between the germline ends. This CDR3 has 14 residues. Germline-derived CDR1 and CDR2 are SGHRS and YFSETQ. CDR3 sequence: CASSLDSYNTEAFF. Written as DNA, the CDR3 is TGCGCCAGCAGCTTGGACAGTTACAACACTGAAGCTTTCTTT.

This clonotype has a count of ten or more. This chain connects TRBV4-3 to TRBJ1-1, with a possible D match to TRBD1 (6 bases). The V end was cut by 0 bases, the J end by 4 bases, with 15 bases between. The CDR3 runs to 16 residues. From germline, CDR1 is LGHNA and CDR2 YSLEER. CDR3 sequence reads: CASSQDRRGEGTEAFF. The CDR3 bases are TGCGCCAGCAGCCAAGACCGAAGGGGGGAAGGCACTGAAGCTTTCTTT.

The table lists this clonotype with many counts. The chain couples TRBV5-1 to TRBJ2-7, with D unresolved. The V end lost 3 bases, the J end lost 2 bases, and 3 bases lay between the germline ends. The CDR3 has 11 amino acids. Germline loops: CDR1 SGHRS, CDR2 YFSETQ. The DNA of the CDR3 is TGCGCCAGCAGCTCGCCCTACGAGCAGTACTTC. It translates to CASSSPYEQYF.

There are many counts of this clonotype. The chain has TRBV9 and TRBJ1-2; no firm D call. There are 13 residues in the CDR3. Trimming left V 0 bases short and J 4 bases short, with 7 bases between. The germline CDR1 and CDR2 sequences are SGDLS and YYNGEE. This CDR3 reads CASSVDHSYGYTF. CDR3 coding DNA: TGTGCCAGCAGCGTAGATCACTCCTATGGCTACACCTTC.

This rearrangement joins TRBV19 to TRBJ1-5; 7 bases are shared with TRBD1. CDR1 and CDR2 (germline): LNHDA, SQIVND (reference sequence). Trimming took 5 bases from V and 1 from J; bases not matched to a gene: 5. The CDR3 is 15 residues long. This CDR3 is CASSYSGGSNQPQHF. The DNA for the CDR3 is TGTGCCAGTAGTTACTCAGGGGGGAGCAATCAGCCCCAGCATTTT. The variable domain in full, completed from reference TRBV19 and TRBJ1-5, reads DGGITQSPKYLFRKEGQNVTLSCEQNLNHDAMYWYRQDPGQGLRLIYYSQIVNDFQKGDIAEGYSVSREKKESFPLTVTSAQKNPTAFYLCASSYSGGSNQPQHFGDGTRLSIL.

This clonotype has at least ten counts. The chain employs TRBV7-8 and TRBJ2-5; D is unresolved. V was cut by 3 bases and J by 3 bases, with 11 bases left in between. Germline CDR1 reads SGHVS; CDR2 reads FQNEAQ. There are 14 residues in the CDR3. The CDR3 here is CASSFLLTEETQYF. In DNA form, the CDR3 reads TGTGCCAGCAGCTTCCTTCTGACCGAAGAGACCCAGTACTTC.

This clonotype showed up many times. The V gene is TRBV5-1, the J gene TRBJ1-1; D remains ambiguous. The CDR3 has 12 amino acids. The germline CDR1 and CDR2 sequences are SGHRS and YFSETQ. Trimming took off 0 bases at V and 3 bases at J, with 3 bases between the two ends. The CDR3 bases are TGCGCCAGCAGCTTGGGGGACACTGAAGCTTTCTTT. It encodes CASSLGDTEAFF. Using reference TRBV5-1 and TRBJ1-1 for the parts outside the CDR3, the full variable domain is KAGVTQTPRYLIKTRGQQVTLSCSPISGHRSVSWYQQTPGQGLQFLFEYFSETQRNKGNFPGRFSGRQFSNSRSEMNVSTLELGDSALYLCASSLGDTEAFFGQGTRLTVV.

This clonotype was observed many times. CDR3 residues: CASSTTGTYTEAFF. The CDR3 nucleotides are TGTGCCAGCAGCACTACAGGGACCTACACTGAAGCTTTCTTT. The chain couples TRBV6-1 to TRBJ1-1, with TRBD1 as a possible D gene (6 bases). V was cut by 6 bases and J by 3 bases, with 14 bases left in between. The CDR3 totals 14 residues. The germline gives CDR1 MNHNS, CDR2 SASEGT.

In this sample, this clonotype turned up many times. V gene TRBV12-3 or TRBV12-4 combines with J gene TRBJ1-6; 9 bases align to TRBD1. The CDR3 consists of 14 residues. The ends lost 7 bases at V and 10 bases at J; junction bases unmatched: 8. The CDR3 sequence is CASTLGQGGSPLHF. In DNA form, the CDR3 reads TGTGCCAGCACCCTGGGACAGGGCGGCTCACCCCTCCACTTT.

This clonotype was detected ten times or more. This sequence joins TRBV7-2 and TRBJ2-5; D is undetermined. The germline gives CDR1 SGHTA, CDR2 FQGNSA. V lost 1 base, J lost 5 bases, and 11 bases lay in between. The CDR3 has 14 amino acids. This CDR3 reads CASSLVSGFETQYF. The DNA of the CDR3 is TGTGCCAGCAGCTTAGTATCCGGGTTTGAGACCCAGTACTTC.

This clonotype was observed many times. The chain links TRBV2 to TRBJ1-2; maybe TRBD1 (5 bases). The germline V gene has CDR1 SNHLY and CDR2 FYNNEI. V shed 8 bases and J shed 4 bases, with 11 bases lying between them. The CDR3 has 12 residues. Here the CDR3 DNA reads TGTGCCAGCTCGGGGGAGATCTATGGCTACACCTTC. Protein product: CASSGEIYGYTF.

This clonotype came up many times. The rearrangement joins TRBV28 to TRBJ2-1, with D hard to call. Trimming removed 6 bases at V and 6 bases at J, with 12 bases between. Germline CDR1 reads MDHEN; CDR2 reads SYDVKM. The CDR3 runs 13 residues. CDR3: CASSLPSGNEQFF. In DNA, the CDR3 is TGTGCCAGCAGCCTCCCCTCGGGCAATGAGCAGTTCTTC.

The table lists this clonotype with many counts. In DNA form, the CDR3 reads TGCGCCAGCAGCTTCGTCGGGCGCGCGAGCACAGATACGCAGTATTTT. It translates to CASSFVGRASTDTQYF. The chain employs TRBV5-1 and TRBJ2-3; no reliable D call. This CDR3 is 16 amino acids long. Between the trimmed V and J ends, which lost 2 bases and 0 bases, there was a span of 13 bases. The germline CDR1 and CDR2 sequences are SGHRS and YFSETQ.

The gene calls are TRBV19 and TRBJ1-2; the D gene is possibly TRBD1 (5 bases). V shed 6 bases and J shed 8 bases, with 16 bases lying between them. Germline values: CDR1 LNHDA, CDR2 SQIVND (reference sequence). This CDR3 comprises 13 residues. CDR3 sequence reads: CASRMLRVSGYTF. As DNA, the CDR3 is TGTGCCAGTAGGATGCTCAGGGTATCCGGCTACACCTTC.